Below, one T cell receptor beta chain is given with its context. No antigen is known for it. The time point: cycle 4 day 1 (C4D1), after 6 weeks of nivolumab. Relapses following autologous stem cell transplantation were seen in all patients, with brentuximab vedotin exposure varying. The data were taken from a study of PD-1 blockade in classical Hodgkin lymphoma. Findings and limits, study-wide: What caused the repertoire differences, perhaps disease activity or prior therapy, remains undefined. TCR diversity at baseline was reported to be reduced in newly diagnosed patients relative to healthy donors. Complete responders possessed baseline diversity comparable to newly diagnosed patients. It was CD4+ TCR diversity, not CD8+, that rose significantly by C4D1.

Produced via immunoSEQ multiplex PCR; TCRdb's table is partial and in-frame only. The sample has roughly 20,000 clones; roughly three quarters are singletons. The sequence was collected from a human donor with classical Hodgkin lymphoma. The input for sequencing was peripheral blood mononuclear cells (PBMCs), taken before the fourth cycle of nivolumab.

CDR3 amino acids: CASSPWRGQPQHF. The CDR3 DNA is TGTGCCAGCAGTCCCTGGCGGGGACAGCCCCAGCATTTT. The chain employs TRBV6-9 and TRBJ1-5; D is ambiguous. CDR1 is MNHGY, CDR2 SVAAGI, per germline. This CDR3 comprises 13 residues. The V end lost 5 bases, the J end lost 7 bases, and 12 bases lay between the germline ends.